This passage covers 30 T cell receptor beta chains from one sample sequenced in a study of shared clonotypes between healthy human individuals. Sequenced by immunoSEQ multiplex PCR; TCRdb stores in-frame clones only, minus some. The profile shows around 1.1 million clones, about 72% of them singletons. Material for sequencing was memory CD4+ T cells from PBMCs. Subset of the sample: CD45RA-negative fraction. These receptors were obtained from a man aged 18-30 years in good health. Some clones in this sample may be carry-over from other donors' samples.

This sequence joins TRBV7-9 and TRBJ2-5; 11 bases align to TRBD2. This CDR3 is 15 amino acids long. Germline-derived CDR1 and CDR2 are SEHNR and FQNEAQ (reference sequence). V shed 2 bases, J shed 1 base, and the junction held 0 bases outside the gene matches. The CDR3 DNA reads as TGTGCCAGCAGCTTACTAGCGGGAGGCCAAGAGACCCAGTACTTC. Protein product: CASSLLAGGQETQYF.

The chain combines TRBV4-1 with TRBJ1-1; possibly TRBD1 for D (5 bases). V lost 6 bases to trimming and J lost 3 bases, with 17 bases between them. The CDR3 is made up of 15 amino acids. CDR1 is MGHRA, CDR2 YSYEKL, per germline. CDR3 loop: CASSLTGTADTEAFF. CDR3 nucleotide sequence: TGCGCCAGCAGTCTGACCGGGACCGCCGACACTGAAGCTTTCTTT.

The rearrangement uses TRBV7-2 and TRBJ2-7; D is ambiguous. CDR1 and CDR2 (germline): SGHTA, FQGNSA. The CDR3 totals 16 residues. Trimming took off 5 bases at V and 2 bases at J, with 19 bases between the two ends. In DNA form, the CDR3 reads TGTGCCAGCAGCACCGGCGCGCATCAAGGCGCCTACGAGCAGTACTTC. Its protein product is CASSTGAHQGAYEQYF.

The chain recombines TRBV12-2 with TRBJ2-1; the table calls TRBD2, which could not be checked here. TRBV12-2 is labeled a pseudogene. The CDR3 has 15 residues. CDR3 sequence: CASRLSSGDYNEQFF. Here the CDR3 DNA reads TGTGCAAGTCGCCTCTCAAGCGGGGATTACAATGAGCAGTTCTTC.

CDR3 sequence reads: CASSFGLAQGGDTQYF. The CDR3 DNA sequence: TGTGCCAGCAGCTTCGGCCTAGCCCAAGGGGGAGATACGCAGTATTTT. This chain links TRBV11-2 with TRBJ2-3; a possible D gene is TRBD1 (6 bases). CDR1 and CDR2 (germline): SGHAT, FQNNGV. Trimming stripped 3 bases from V and 5 bases from J, with 18 bases between. CDR3 size: 16 residues.

This clone was found a few times. The V and J genes are TRBV11-2 and TRBJ2-3; no reliable D call. Germline V gene data show CDR1 as SGHAT and CDR2 as FQNNGV. V lost 1 base and J 2 bases, leaving 7 bases between the germline ends. The CDR3 sequence is 14 residues long. Here the CDR3 DNA reads TGTGCCAGCAGCTTAGTTCCCCTCACAGATACGCAGTATTTT. Amino acid sequence: CASSLVPLTDTQYF.

The gene calls are TRBV6-1 and TRBJ2-7; 7 bases map to TRBD1. The CDR3 runs 15 residues. Germline values: CDR1 MNHNS, CDR2 SASEGT. Trimming removed 5 bases from V and 5 bases from J; junction bases left unmatched: 12. For the CDR3, the DNA is TGTGCCAGCAGTTGGGAAACAGGGGCCCCCCACGAGCAGTACTTC. Residues: CASSWETGAPHEQYF.

The rearrangement joins TRBV11-3 to TRBJ2-3; the D is unclear. Germline CDR1 and CDR2: SGHNT and YENEEA. This CDR3 region has 15 residues. V shed 0 bases and J shed 3 bases, with 10 bases lying between them. The CDR3 is CASSLDSGMTDTQYF. The CDR3 DNA follows: TGTGCCAGCAGCTTAGATAGTGGGATGACAGATACGCAGTATTTT.

This rearrangement joins TRBV5-1 to TRBJ2-1; D not certain. The V gene's germline CDR1 is SGHRS and CDR2 YFSETQ. The CDR3 totals 12 residues. Trimming left V 2 bases short and J 8 bases short, with 8 bases between. The CDR3 DNA reads as TGCGCCAGCAGCTTACATGGGCATGAGCAGTTCTTC. It encodes CASSLHGHEQFF.

V usage is TRBV4-2 and J usage is TRBJ2-5; the D is unclear. V lost 4 bases and J lost 2, with 11 bases in between. Germline lookup yields CDR1 LGHNA and CDR2 YNFKEQ. The CDR3 runs to 14 residues. The CDR3 DNA follows: TGTGCCAGCAGCCTCTCCGGAGAACAAGAGACCCAGTACTTC. Encoded protein: CASSLSGEQETQYF.

The chain recombines TRBV2 with TRBJ2-7, with D possibly TRBD1 on 6 matching bases. Germline CDR1 and CDR2: SNHLY and FYNNEI. Trimming took off 3 bases at V and 5 bases at J, with 20 bases between the two ends. The CDR3 is 16 residues long. The CDR3 here is CASSDGDTKRLDEQYF. CDR3 DNA: TGTGCCAGCAGTGATGGGGACACAAAACGGCTCGACGAGCAGTACTTC.

The chain couples TRBV4-2 to TRBJ1-5; D is uncertain. Germline V gene data show CDR1 as LGHNA and CDR2 as YNFKEQ. The CDR3 has 13 residues. Between the trimmed V and J ends, which lost 1 base and 7 bases, there was a span of 8 bases. The CDR3 sequence: CASSQGPSQPQHF. CDR3 DNA sequence: TGTGCCAGCAGCCAAGGCCCGAGCCAGCCCCAGCATTTT.

The genes are TRBV25-1 and TRBJ2-1; 7 bases map to TRBD2. The trim removed 7 bases at V and 6 bases at J, leaving 6 bases unmatched. This CDR3 contains 13 residues. Germline V gives CDR1 MGHDK, CDR2 SYGVNS. Here the CDR3 DNA reads TGTGCCAGCAATAGGGGACTATCCAATGAGCAGTTCTTC. Protein product: CASNRGLSNEQFF.

This chain joins TRBV6-5 and TRBJ1-1; 7 nucleotides line up with TRBD1. V was clipped by 6 bases and J by 6 bases; unmatched bases: 10. CDR3 length: 14 amino acids. CDR1 is MNHEY and CDR2 is SVGAGI in the germline V gene. The chain's CDR3 is CASRETGNYAEAFF. The DNA of the CDR3 is TGTGCCAGCAGAGAGACAGGGAATTACGCTGAAGCTTTCTTT.

The chain combines TRBV6-6 with TRBJ1-1; 8 bases are shared with TRBD1. V lost 5 bases, J lost 4 bases, and 6 bases stayed unmatched. Germline V gives CDR1 MNHNY, CDR2 SVGAGI (reference sequence). This CDR3 comprises 14 residues. CDR3 DNA: TGTGCCAGCAGTCAAGTAACAGGGGGCACTGAAGCTTTCTTT. The encoded protein is CASSQVTGGTEAFF.

With regard to this clone: Germline and junction disagree at one end, which may indicate a read error. V gene TRBV7-3 combines with J gene TRBJ2-1, with D maybe TRBD2 (6 bases). This CDR3 comprises 14 residues. Germline V lookup: CDR1 SGHTA, CDR2 FQGTGA. CDR3 sequence: CASTEGTSYSEQFF. As DNA, the CDR3 is TGTGCCAGCACGGAGGGAACCTCCTACAGTGAGCAGTTCTTC.

This rearrangement joins TRBV7-2 to TRBJ2-5; D possibly uses TRBD1 or TRBD2 (5 bases each). This CDR3 has 13 amino acids. With 5 bases removed from V and 5 bases from J, the gap between germline ends came to 12 bases. Germline CDR1 is SGHTA and CDR2 is FQGNSA. CDR3 protein: CASSPEGWETQYF. The CDR3 DNA reads TGTGCCAGCAGCCCCGAGGGGTGGGAGACCCAGTACTTC.

The V gene is TRBV5-1, the J gene TRBJ2-2; tentatively, D is TRBD2 (6 bases). CDR1 is SGHRS, CDR2 YFSETQ, per germline. Trimming left V 1 base short and J 7 bases short, with 20 bases between. The CDR3 loop spans 17 amino acids. The CDR3 reads CASSLSPVDETSGELFF. For the CDR3, the DNA is TGCGCCAGCAGCTTGAGTCCGGTGGATGAGACTAGCGGGGAGCTGTTTTTT.

The chain has TRBV19 and TRBJ2-1; 10 bases agree with TRBD2. The J segment lost 9 bases and the V segment lost 3 bases, leaving 2 bases of the junction unmatched. CDR3 size: 13 residues. CDR1 is LNHDA, CDR2 SQIVND, per germline (reference sequence). The CDR3 region has the DNA TGTGCCAGTAGTATCGAGCGGGAGGGTGAGCAGTTCTTC. As protein: CASSIEREGEQFF.

The chain carries TRBV11-3 and TRBJ2-5, with 7 bases fitting TRBD2. The CDR3 has 18 amino acids. The V segment lost 2 bases and the J segment 5 bases; nucleotides outside the gene matches: 17. Germline CDR1 and CDR2: SGHNT and YENEEA. CDR3 sequence: CASSLNSGGSRSSETQYF. CDR3 nucleotides: TGTGCCAGCAGCTTAAACTCGGGCGGGAGTCGTAGTTCGGAGACCCAGTACTTC.

The rearrangement joins TRBV11-2 to TRBJ1-1; D remains unclear. Germline V gene lookup returns CDR1 SGHAT and CDR2 FQNNGV. V lost 5 bases and J lost 3, with 13 bases in between. The CDR3 length is 14 residues. CDR3 sequence: CASSPERKDTEAFF. DNA for the CDR3: TGTGCCAGCAGCCCGGAAAGGAAGGACACTGAAGCTTTCTTT.

This clone was recorded a few times. The V gene is TRBV30, the J gene TRBJ1-5; D gene uncertain. Trimming removed 1 base from V and 5 bases from J, with 12 bases in between. The CDR3 covers 14 residues. Looked up from germline, CDR1 is GTSNPN and CDR2 is SVGIG (reference sequence). The CDR3 DNA follows: TGTGCCTGGAGTGAAGCGGCCGGGGATCAGCCCCAGCATTTT. Protein: CAWSEAAGDQPQHF. Full variable domain (outside the CDR3, taken from reference TRBV30 and TRBJ1-5): SQTIHQWPATLVQPVGSPLSLECTVEGTSNPNLYWYRQAAGRGLQLLFYSVGIGQISSEVPQNLSASRPQDRQFILSSKKLLLSDSGFYLCAWSEAAGDQPQHFGDGTRLSIL.

The chain uses TRBV19 and TRBJ1-5; the D gene is possibly TRBD1 (5 bases). The CDR3 runs 14 residues. Germline CDR1 is LNHDA and CDR2 is SQIVND (reference sequence). Trimming cost V 6 bases and J 5 bases, with 14 bases left between them. The CDR3 DNA reads as TGTGCCAGTAGAGGGGACCGACAATATCAGCCCCAGCATTTT. Amino acid sequence: CASRGDRQYQPQHF. Filled out from reference TRBV19 and TRBJ1-5, the complete variable domain reads DGGITQSPKYLFRKEGQNVTLSCEQNLNHDAMYWYRQDPGQGLRLIYYSQIVNDFQKGDIAEGYSVSREKKESFPLTVTSAQKNPTAFYLCASRGDRQYQPQHFGDGTRLSIL.

As regards this clone: The same CDR3 also results from other DNA sequences found in this sample. The gene calls are TRBV10-1 and TRBJ2-7; no clear D. CDR1 and CDR2 from the germline V gene are WNHNN and SYGVQD (reference sequence). This CDR3 contains 13 residues. The germline V and J ends were trimmed by 0 bases and 3 bases, with 6 bases remaining between them. This CDR3 is CASSESGSYEQYF. The CDR3, as DNA: TGCGCCAGCAGTGAGTCGGGCAGCTACGAGCAGTACTTC.

J is TRBJ2-4 and V is TRBV7-7; D possibly corresponds to TRBD2 (6 bases). V was pared by 4 bases and J by 0 bases, with 13 bases between. The germline V gene encodes CDR1 SSHAT and CDR2 FNYEAQ (reference sequence). This CDR3 has 16 residues. The CDR3 reads CASSCVAERAKNIQYF. In DNA, the CDR3 is TGTGCCAGCAGCTGCGTAGCGGAGAGAGCCAAAAACATTCAGTACTTC.

This clone was seen only once. The chain joins TRBV28 to TRBJ1-5, with 8 bases lining up with TRBD1. The V gene's germline CDR1 is MDHEN and CDR2 SYDVKM. The CDR3 has 16 amino acids. Unmatched junction bases numbered 5, after V lost 3 bases and J lost 1 base. DNA of the CDR3: TGTGCCAGCAGTTTGGCAGGGGGCTCGAGCAATCAGCCCCAGCATTTT. Residues: CASSLAGGSSNQPQHF.

This clone was recorded many times. Other DNA variants within this sample encode the same CDR3. The chain's CDR3 is CASSLANYGYTF. The DNA for the CDR3 is TGCGCCAGCAGCTTGGCTAACTATGGCTACACCTTC. V and J are TRBV5-1 and TRBJ1-2; D remains ambiguous. Germline V CDR1 and CDR2: SGHRS, YFSETQ. V was cut by 0 bases and J by 0 bases, with 0 bases left in between. CDR3 length: 12 amino acids.

V and J are TRBV29-1 and TRBJ2-6, with 7 bases identical to TRBD1. V shed 7 bases, J shed 4 bases, and the junction held 16 bases outside the gene matches. The germline CDR1 and CDR2 sequences are SQVTM and ANQGSEA. This CDR3 has 17 amino acids. The CDR3 DNA follows: TGCAGCGCCCTTGGTCCTACAGGGGATAGGGGGGCCAACGTCCTGACTTTC. Amino acid sequence: CSALGPTGDRGANVLTF. Full variable domain (missing parts from reference TRBV29-1 and TRBJ2-6): SAVISQKPSRDICQRGTSLTIQCQVDSQVTMMFWYRQQPGQSLTLIATANQGSEATYESGFVIDKFPISRPNLTFSTLTVSNMSPEDSSIYLCSALGPTGDRGANVLTFGAGSRLTVL.

The chain is built from TRBV19 and TRBJ2-4; 7 bases are a match to TRBD2. J gave up 6 bases and V 5 bases, and 10 bases lay outside the gene matches. Germline values: CDR1 LNHDA, CDR2 SQIVND (reference sequence). The CDR3 runs 15 residues. The DNA for the CDR3 is TGTGCCAGTAGTTCGGGGGGTGATACCGGAAACATTCAGTACTTC. It codes for CASSSGGDTGNIQYF.

The chain carries TRBV11-3 and TRBJ2-3; 9 nucleotides align to TRBD1. This CDR3 region has 14 residues. In germline, CDR1 is SGHNT, CDR2 YENEEA. The V and J ends lost 5 bases and 4 bases, in that order; junction bases with no gene match: 4. This CDR3 reads CASSRQGEADTQYF. CDR3 DNA sequence: TGTGCCAGCAGCCGACAGGGGGAAGCAGATACGCAGTATTTT.